This T cell receptor beta chain was recorded in a study of Graves' ophthalmopathy and Graves' hyperthyroidism (dated by TCRdb to between 2017 and 2018). The study in broad terms: Peripheral blood was collected at initial diagnosis, before any treatment. TCR beta repertoire signatures were used to distinguish Graves' ophthalmopathy from Graves' hyperthyroidism and to predict progression to ophthalmopathy. In total, some 140 blood samples were TCR-sequenced: under 45 ophthalmopathy, under 85 hyperthyroidism and some 17 hyperthyroidism-to-ophthalmopathy patients. To explore V-J signatures that distinguish ophthalmopathy from hyperthyroidism, a discovery set of around 100 patients was enrolled, made up of roughly 41 with ophthalmopathy and 55 to 65 with stable hyperthyroidism. The independent validation cohort included under 20 hyperthyroidism patients plus 17 patients who later progressed from hyperthyroidism to ophthalmopathy. In over 5 hyperthyroidism patients, the T-cell repertoire of thyroid tissue was compared with the T-cell repertoire of blood. Following sample collection, hyperthyroidism patients were given methimazole at a starting dose of 30 mg daily, and ophthalmopathy patients were given high-dose intravenous methylprednisolone. The roughly 100 discovery patients were randomly divided into training and test sets at a 7:3 ratio.

Study-wide findings and limitations: In validation, the model predicted ophthalmopathy progression with less than 71% sensitivity and roughly 72% specificity; about a dozen predicted patients were CT-confirmed with GO in a median of approximately six months. In cross-validation, the 13-signature model distinguished ophthalmopathy from stable hyperthyroidism with approximately 88% sensitivity and roughly 81% specificity, and in the test set the corresponding values were roughly 78% and 74%. Among expanded thyroid clonotypes with frequency above 0.001, most also showed up in blood, which suggests that blood repertoires may reflect the thyroid immune response. No statistical method was used to predetermine the sample size, and group allocation was not hidden from the investigators.

V is cut by 5 bases and J by 3 bases, and the space between the germline ends is 11 bases. Including cysteine and phenylalanine, the CDR3 has 14 amino acids. Just the 42-base CDR3 DNA is kept, in frame starting at base 1. Hyperthyroidism was considered stable if no progression to ophthalmopathy occurred within 18 months of follow-up. Patients with hyperthyroidism were aged 18 to 65 years, had been newly diagnosed, and had a disease duration of less than 2 months. Anyone with other autoimmune diseases, uncontrolled infections, pregnancy or lactation was excluded from the study. Diagnosis was based on clinical symptoms, serum thyroxine, TRAb, thyroid ultrasound and orbital computed tomography. Using Ficoll-Paque density gradient centrifugation, PBMCs were isolated from 8.5 to 10 ml of fresh peripheral blood. Trizol reagent was used to extract the total RNA, and its quality was then checked on an Agilent 2100 Bioanalyzer.

This clonotype was observed at least ten times. There is no known antigen for this receptor. No base qualities exist here, and no much larger clone lies one base off it. For repertoire sequencing, TCR beta CDR3 regions were amplified from RNA transcripts. The first round was an RT-PCR using HTBI primers with the Qiagen OneStep RT-PCR kit, and this first round was followed by a second-round multiplex PCR, then size selection and purification. Libraries were sequenced paired-end with 100 bp reads on an Illumina HiSeq2000. As for how the authors treated the data: SOAPnuke was used to process the reads, throwing out any read that had adapters, had uncalled bases, had a mean Phred below 15, or lacked an exact constant-primer or identifier match. High-quality paired reads were merged with COPE v1.2.5. Each unique nucleotide sequence was defined as a clonotype, and clonotypes were aligned to IMGT TRB V, D and J references with MiTCR v1.1. The analysis was limited to V-J combinations with a frequency above 0.0001, which together covered approximately 99% of the repertoires. A TCR clonal expansion and chaos score per V-J combination was defined as the ratio of F50 clonal expansion to chaos observed in the TCRdist matrix. Welch's t-statistics and random forest were used to reduce features to about a dozen V-J combinations, which were fed into a naive Bayes classifier. The Morisita-Horn index was used to measure how similar the thyroid and blood repertoires were. TCRdb took the public reads, trimmed them with fastp at Q25, ran MiXCR for clone calling and kept in-frame beta chains. Each entry merges the rows of one CDR3 protein and shows their most common DNA and genes. V and J calls and clone size were set by TCRdb, not the authors. The sample table holds approximately 380,000 distinct CDR3 sequences, of which around a fifth were seen once. The ten largest clonotypes hold roughly 3.2% of the sample.

Sequences were obtained from peripheral blood. The TCR sequence derives from a woman aged 18 to 35 with stable Graves' hyperthyroidism. Donor details come from another sample of the same person, matched by shared clones. This chain joins TRBV12-3 or TRBV12-4 to TRBJ1-5; the D gene is possibly TRBD1, with 5 bases matching. The CDR3 corresponds to CASSPDRDNQPQHF. The DNA sequence is TGTGCCAGCAGTCCAGACAGAGACAATCAGCCCCAGCATTTT.